What follows are 7 T cell receptor beta chains derived from one specimen sequenced in a study of beta chain features in type 1 diabetes. Reverse transcribing all isolated RNA meant expressed TCRB transcripts were sequenced. The protocol was immunoSEQ multiplex PCR, while the TCRdb copy is restricted to in-frame clones and leaves out a portion. Of 140,000 or so clones listed, about 13% were seen once; the top ten hold less than 1.5%. Their target antigens are unknown. Study conclusions and caveats: For Type 1 diabetes patients, all four CD4+ subsets carried TCRB CDR3s that were moderately but significantly shorter.

What was sequenced was central memory CD4+ T cells from blood. These receptors all stem from a man in his late teens or twenties with type 1 diabetes.

V gene TRBV5-1 combines with J gene TRBJ1-6, with TRBD1 matching 8 bases. V lost 0 bases to trimming and J lost 4 bases; unmatched junction nucleotides: 0. Germline V CDR1 and CDR2: SGHRS, YFSETQ. CDR3 size: 15 residues. The CDR3 bases are TGCGCCAGCAGCTTGGGACAGGGGTATAATTCACCCCTCCACTTT. It translates to CASSLGQGYNSPLHF.

This chain links TRBV28 with TRBJ1-1; D not resolved. The V end was cut by 2 bases, the J end by 5 bases, with 12 bases between. The CDR3 covers 14 residues. Germline V gives CDR1 MDHEN, CDR2 SYDVKM. The CDR3 here is CASSLGPTVTEAFF. The CDR3 DNA reads TGTGCCAGCAGTTTAGGTCCTACGGTGACTGAAGCTTTCTTT.

This clone was counted between two and nine times. V is TRBV7-9 and J is TRBJ2-7, with no clear D. Between the trimmed V and J ends, which lost 5 bases and 4 bases, there was a span of 18 bases. The CDR3 runs 15 residues. Looked up from germline, CDR1 is SEHNR and CDR2 is FQNEAQ (reference sequence). The CDR3, as DNA: TGTGCCAGCAGCCCCCCGGGCCCCAAAGGGTACGAGCAGTACTTC. The encoded protein is CASSPPGPKGYEQYF.

This clone was detected a few times. A read error likely explains this, since a far larger clone differs by one base. Other nucleotide sequences in the sample specify the same CDR3. The V gene is TRBV7-9, the J gene TRBJ1-5; D gene uncertain. CDR1 and CDR2 from the germline V gene are SEHNR and FQNEAQ (reference sequence). V lost 3 bases and J lost 5, with 5 bases in between. The CDR3 loop spans 12 amino acids. CDR3 coding DNA: TGTGCCAGCAGCTTTAGGGATCAGCCCCAGCATTTT. Its translation: CASSFRDQPQHF.

This rearrangement joins TRBV7-2 to TRBJ2-3; D gene unclear. V lost 8 bases, J lost 1 base, and 13 bases lay in between. CDR1 and CDR2 (germline): SGHTA, FQGNSA. This CDR3 comprises 14 residues. CDR3 loop: CASRLRVGTDTQYF. The CDR3 region has the DNA TGTGCCAGCCGATTAAGGGTTGGCACAGATACGCAGTATTTT.

This chain uses TRBV9 with TRBJ2-6; the D gene is possibly TRBD2 (7 bases). CDR1 is SGDLS and CDR2 is YYNGEE in the germline V gene. Trimming removed 3 bases from V and 2 bases from J, with 9 bases in between. This CDR3 has 15 residues. The CDR3: CASSAGGAGANVLTF. The CDR3 nucleotides are TGTGCCAGCAGCGCGGGGGGCGCTGGGGCCAACGTCCTGACTTTC.

The rearrangement links TRBV5-1 to TRBJ2-1; 12 nucleotides match TRBD2. J was trimmed by 0 bases and V by 2 bases; bases with no gene match: 9. CDR3 size: 19 residues. CDR1 SGHRS and CDR2 YFSETQ come from the germline V gene. The CDR3: CASSFTGTSGSSSYNEQFF. The CDR3 nucleotides are TGCGCCAGCAGCTTTACCGGGACTAGCGGGTCTAGCTCCTACAATGAGCAGTTCTTC.